The clone carrying this TCR beta chain has only a few counts. This entry belongs to a study of cytomegalovirus exposure and HLA in healthy donors. PCR was performed using 60 Vbeta and 13 Jbeta primers. In the original workflow: Tens of millions of unique TCR beta chains, some 9.9 million shared, were counted in a later analysis. Sequenced by immunoSEQ multiplex PCR; TCRdb stores in-frame clones only, minus some. The DNA was the basis for D and trimming; V, J and clone size are from that table. The table has around 130,000 clones, about 76% seen once. Sequences were obtained from PBMCs. The clonotype comes from a man in his forties in good health and CMV-seropositive.

CDR3 nucleotides: TGCGCCAGCAGTGAGCGCAACAGAAATCAGCCCCAGCATTTT. Its protein is CASSERNRNQPQHF. The chain carries TRBV10-2 and TRBJ1-5; D is unclear. Germline V gene data show CDR1 as WSHSY and CDR2 as SAAADI. Trimming cost V 2 bases and J 4 bases, with 9 bases left between them. CDR3 length: 14 amino acids.